What follows describes a single TCR beta chain. The record originates from a study of cytomegalovirus exposure and HLA in healthy donors. The protocol was immunoSEQ multiplex PCR, while the TCRdb copy is restricted to in-frame clones and leaves out a portion. The profile shows 140,000 or so clones, around 90% of them singletons. Germline V gives CDR1 SGHDT, CDR2 YYEEEE. Unmatched junction bases numbered 19, after V lost 7 bases and J lost 0 bases. This CDR3 has 19 amino acids. The origin of this receptor is a woman in her 30s in good health and CMV-seropositive. V usage is TRBV5-6 and J usage is TRBJ2-3, with 8 bases lining up with TRBD2. Sequencing used PBMCs. CDR3 protein: CASGNFPGLGTSSTDTQYF. The CDR3 DNA reads as TGTGCCAGCGGCAACTTTCCGGGACTAGGGACTTCTAGCACAGATACGCAGTATTTT.